These T cell receptor beta chains were read from a single sample in a study of regulatory T cells in long-lasting Graves disease. MiXCR, applied by TCRdb to the multiplex PCR reads, yields one record per CDR3 protein. The repertoire holds approximately 690,000 distinct CDR3 sequences, approximately 29% seen once, with about 42% in the top ten. This material consisted of peripheral blood mononuclear cells (PBMCs), taken when the disease was refractory, from a patient treated with antithyroid drugs. These receptors came from a female donor with Graves disease. The CDR3 runs from the conserved cysteine through the conserved F or W. D genes are given only for firm matches.

cdr3_length,v_call,d_call,cdr3_aa
16,TRBV7-6,TRBD2,CASSLATGGNPYEQYF
11,TRBV12-3/TRBV12-4,TRBD2,CASGAGAAQYF
15,TRBV12-3/TRBV12-4,TRBD1,CASSPRDSPQETQYF
14,TRBV19,TRBD2,CASRVASGTYEQYF
14,TRBV20-1,TRBD1,CSARRRQGVYGYTF
14,TRBV5-1,TRBD2,CASRPLADQETQYF
12,TRBV29-1,NA,CSVKTPGETQYF
12,TRBV9,TRBD1,CASSTQGAGYTF
14,TRBV20-1,NA,CSARGDGNTGELFF
13,TRBV12-3/TRBV12-4,NA,CASRSDGADTQYF
14,TRBV5-1,NA,CASSRGGRTTEAFF
18,TRBV28,NA,CASSSSMGGPTMGYGYTF
13,TRBV5-1,TRBD1,CAALWDRGREQYF
13,TRBV2,NA,CASSEREYQPQHF
12,TRBV3-1,NA,CASSQTLRGAFF
16,TRBV2,NA,CASSEARQLRNQPQHF
16,TRBV2,NA,CASSVEPGLYTGELFF
13,TRBV2,NA,CASSRQGAQPQHF
14,TRBV5-4,NA,CASSLAGRLYGYTF
13,TRBV19,NA,CASQMGGNSPLHF
14,TRBV6-1,NA,CASSELGLQETQYF
14,TRBV19,NA,CASGTRGDSTEAFF
16,TRBV27,TRBD2,CASRPIGTSGRETQYF
14,TRBV19,NA,CASTLGGMTAEAFF
13,TRBV19,NA,CASSIRGDYGYTF
14,TRBV3-1,TRBD1,CASSQRGQRDGYTF
15,TRBV6-2/TRBV6-3,NA,CASTQGLVAGNTIYF
13,TRBV20-1,NA,CSGEDGINQPQHF
19,TRBV12-3/TRBV12-4,NA,CASSFDFWAGIINTGELFF
14,TRBV28,TRBD1,CASGHRGSYTEAFF
14,TRBV10-1,TRBD2,CASSEGGRRGEQFF
13,TRBV18,NA,CASSPQGREKLFF
13,TRBV20-1,NA,CSARSQGSYEQYF
15,TRBV11-2,NA,CASSLVSGANTEAFF
13,TRBV15,NA,CATSRGGGAGYTF
15,TRBV20-1,NA,CSALVGGGRYNEQFF
15,TRBV25-1,NA,CASSDTRGHNPPLHF
15,TRBV12-3/TRBV12-4,TRBD1,CASRDRESIYSPLHF
12,TRBV12-3/TRBV12-4,NA,CASSPGPWEAFF
11,TRBV11-1,NA,CASSLSVEAFF
11,TRBV28,NA,CASSLAGAYTF
14,TRBV10-3,TRBD2,CAISELAVSYEQYF
14,TRBV7-2,NA,CASSPYRGNQPQHF
15,TRBV6-2/TRBV6-3,TRBD1,CASSRRQGHNQPQHF
13,TRBV7-3,NA,CASSLTHSYEQYF
14,TRBV12-3/TRBV12-4,NA,CASSFVRENYGYTF
14,TRBV7-2,NA,CASSLVRGSAEAFF
15,TRBV6-1,TRBD1,CASRDRQGTNEKLFF
18,TRBV28,NA,CASSFPGAEIWDNQPQHF
15,TRBV7-9,TRBD1,CASSAQGQGSFAIYF
16,TRBV25-1,NA,CASSDPSVSSYNEQFF